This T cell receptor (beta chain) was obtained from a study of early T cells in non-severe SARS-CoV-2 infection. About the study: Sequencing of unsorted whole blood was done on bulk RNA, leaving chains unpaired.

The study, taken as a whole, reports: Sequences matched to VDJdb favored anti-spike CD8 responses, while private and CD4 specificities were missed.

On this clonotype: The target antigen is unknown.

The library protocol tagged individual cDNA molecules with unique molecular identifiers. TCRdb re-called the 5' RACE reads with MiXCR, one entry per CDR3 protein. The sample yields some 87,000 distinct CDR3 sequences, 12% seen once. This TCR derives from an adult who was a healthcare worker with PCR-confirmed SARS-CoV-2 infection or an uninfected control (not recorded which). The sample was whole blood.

For the CDR3, the DNA is TGTGCCAGCAGCCCCGGACTGACGTTTGGGTCACCCCTCCACTTT. As protein: CASSPGLTFGSPLHF. The chain employs TRBV7-2 and TRBJ1-6; D not certain. Germline loops: CDR1 SGHTA, CDR2 FQGNSA. V was trimmed by 5 bases and J by 10 bases, leaving 18 bases between them. This CDR3 has 15 residues.